The 21 T cell receptor beta chains presented below share a single source sample, sequenced in a study of T cell repertoires and HLA-DP antigens. The assay was immunoSEQ multiplex PCR, and TCRdb's table has in-frame clones only and misses some. The data hold approximately 86,000 clones, with roughly 86% observed a single time. Antigen specificity for these receptors is unknown. The sequenced sample consisted of CD4+ T cells from PBMCs. The receptors here all came from a middle-aged man in good health and CMV-seronegative.

This clone appeared once. This sequence joins TRBV7-9 and TRBJ2-1; D gene unclear. The CDR3 totals 11 residues. CDR1 is SEHNR, CDR2 FQNEAQ, per germline (reference sequence). Trimming took 6 bases from V and 7 from J, leaving 7 bases between them. The CDR3 loop reads CASSQRNEQFF. The CDR3 nucleotides are TGTGCCAGCAGTCAAAGGAATGAGCAGTTCTTC.

The chain is built from TRBV5-1 and TRBJ1-1; 9 bases line up with TRBD1. The CDR3 is made up of 19 amino acids. J was trimmed by 0 bases and V by 1 base; bases with no gene match: 13. CDR1 SGHRS and CDR2 YFSETQ come from the germline V gene. The CDR3 reads CASSLPAGTGMSMNTEAFF. As DNA, the CDR3 is TGCGCCAGCAGCTTGCCCGCCGGGACAGGGATGAGCATGAACACTGAAGCTTTCTTT.

This sequence joins TRBV28 and TRBJ2-1; D is ambiguous. Germline loops: CDR1 MDHEN, CDR2 SYDVKM. Trimming took 4 bases from V and 7 from J, leaving 20 bases between them. There are 16 residues in the CDR3. The CDR3 here is CASSSPIAQTQNEQFF. The DNA of the CDR3 is TGTGCCAGCAGTTCACCAATTGCTCAGACACAAAATGAGCAGTTCTTC.

The chain uses TRBV7-2 and TRBJ2-7, with 10 bases that match TRBD2. Germline V gene sequence: CDR1 SGHTA, CDR2 FQGNSA. With 3 bases clipped from V and 3 bases from J, the junction kept 5 bases outside the gene matches. The length of the CDR3 is 15 residues. CDR3 nucleotide sequence: TGTGCCAGCAGCTTGTCAGCGGGAGGGCTCTACGAGCAGTACTTC. Translation gives CASSLSAGGLYEQYF.

Of note for this clone: The sample has other DNA sequences that encode this CDR3 too. The genes are TRBV9 and TRBJ1-3; D is unclear. Trimming cost V 0 bases and J 0 bases, with 4 bases left between them. CDR1 is SGDLS, CDR2 YYNGEE, per germline. CDR3 size: 14 residues. The CDR3 nucleotides read TGTGCCAGCAGCGTAGGATCCTCTGGAAACACCATATATTTT. Translated: CASSVGSSGNTIYF.

This chain connects TRBV15 to TRBJ1-5; a possible D gene is TRBD1 (5 bases). Deletions cut 3 bases from V and 6 bases from J, with 15 bases between. The CDR3 runs to 15 residues. Germline-derived CDR1 and CDR2 are LNHNV and YYDKDF (reference sequence). The CDR3 DNA is TGTGCCACCAGCAGCGGGGACCGCCCGCTTCAGCCCCAGCATTTT. It specifies CATSSGDRPLQPQHF.

The genes are TRBV6-6 and TRBJ2-7, with 8 bases identical to TRBD1. The CDR3 loop spans 14 amino acids. Germline V gives CDR1 MNHNY, CDR2 SVGAGI (reference sequence). Trimming cost V 6 bases and J 2 bases; bases outside gene matches: 6. The CDR3 region has the DNA TGTGCCAGCAGCCGGACAGGGCCCACCTACGAGCAGTACTTC. Amino acid sequence: CASSRTGPTYEQYF.

This rearrangement joins TRBV27 to TRBJ1-1; perhaps TRBD1 as D (5 bases). V shed 5 bases and J shed 1 base, with 8 bases lying between them. CDR1 MNHEY and CDR2 SMNVEV come from the germline V gene (reference sequence). The length of the CDR3 is 13 residues. The CDR3 sequence is CASSLTANTEAFF. The CDR3 DNA reads TGTGCCAGCAGTCTGACAGCGAACACTGAAGCTTTCTTT.

DNA for the CDR3: TGCGCCAGCAGCTTAACTAGCGGGAGTTTATACGAGCAGTACTTC. It translates to CASSLTSGSLYEQYF. This chain links TRBV5-1 with TRBJ2-7; 11 bases align to TRBD2. V dropped 2 bases and J dropped 4; count of bases not matched to a gene: 5. Germline V lookup: CDR1 SGHRS, CDR2 YFSETQ. This CDR3 region has 15 residues.

This chain uses TRBV10-2 with TRBJ2-2; the D gene is possibly TRBD2 (5 bases). V was trimmed by 0 bases and J by 2 bases, leaving 19 bases between them. The length of the CDR3 is 19 residues. Germline CDR1 is WSHSY and CDR2 is SAAADI. CDR3 bases: TGCGCCAGCAGTGAGTCTGGGCTAGCTGGGTTACAAAACACCGGGGAGCTGTTTTTT. Protein: CASSESGLAGLQNTGELFF.

The chain carries TRBV25-1 and TRBJ1-6; D is unresolved. The CDR3 spans 17 residues. V dropped 4 bases and J dropped 0 bases, with 13 bases sitting between them. Germline CDR1 and CDR2: MGHDK and SYGVNS. CDR3 nucleotides: TGTGCCAGCAGTGGTGGGCAGGTTTTCTCCTATAATTCACCCCTCCACTTT. Amino acids: CASSGGQVFSYNSPLHF. Full variable domain (remainder filled in from reference TRBV25-1 and TRBJ1-6): EADIYQTPRYLVIGTGKKITLECSQTMGHDKMYWYQQDPGMELHLIHYSYGVNSTEKGDLSSESTVSRIRTEHFPLTLESARPSHTSQYLCASSGGQVFSYNSPLHFGNGTRLTVT.

V and J are TRBV5-1 and TRBJ2-1; 9 bases align to TRBD2. The V and J ends lost 5 bases and 8 bases, in that order; junction bases with no gene match: 11. The CDR3 loop spans 15 amino acids. Per the germline V gene, CDR1 is SGHRS and CDR2 is YFSETQ. The CDR3 sequence is CASRGIAGDSYEQFF. CDR3 bases: TGCGCCAGCAGAGGAATAGCGGGGGATTCGTATGAGCAGTTCTTC.

The V call is TRBV6-6, the J call TRBJ1-4, with TRBD1 identical over 8 bases. Unmatched junction bases numbered 9, after V lost 7 bases and J lost 8 bases. Germline loops: CDR1 MNHNY, CDR2 SVGAGI (reference sequence). The CDR3 spans 14 residues. CDR3 nucleotide sequence: TGTGCCAGCACCCCTCGGACAGGGATCGAAAAACTGTTTTTT. Its translation: CASTPRTGIEKLFF.

The rearrangement uses TRBV13 and TRBJ1-1; D gene uncertain. CDR1 and CDR2 (germline): PRHDT, FYEKMQ (reference sequence). This CDR3 comprises 13 residues. V was shortened by 1 base and J by 11 bases, with 14 bases between the two germline ends. The CDR3 sequence: CASSLESTGEAFF. The DNA for the CDR3 is TGTGCCAGCAGCTTAGAATCTACCGGGGAGGCTTTCTTT.

The V call is TRBV6-5, the J call TRBJ1-5; D remains unclear. Trimming removed 5 bases at V and 6 bases at J, with 8 bases between. The germline CDR1 and CDR2 sequences are MNHEY and SVGAGI. There are 12 residues in the CDR3. The CDR3 protein is CASSGWGQPQHF. CDR3 nucleotide sequence: TGTGCCAGCAGTGGGTGGGGTCAGCCCCAGCATTTT.

The V and J genes are TRBV15 and TRBJ1-5, with TRBD1 matching over 8 bases. V lost 5 bases, J lost 3 bases, and 9 bases stayed unmatched. The CDR3 length is 16 residues. CDR1 is LNHNV and CDR2 is YYDKDF in the germline V gene (reference sequence). The CDR3 spells CATSGQGRTVNQPQHF. The DNA of the CDR3 is TGTGCCACCAGCGGACAGGGTAGGACGGTCAATCAGCCCCAGCATTTT.

J is TRBJ2-3 and V is TRBV6-6; D is uncertain. The germline V gene has CDR1 MNHNY and CDR2 SVGAGI (reference sequence). V lost 5 bases and J lost 4, with 7 bases in between. The CDR3 is made up of 12 amino acids. CDR3 nucleotide sequence: TGTGCCAGCAGTCAAGGTCCAGATACGCAGTATTTT. Translated: CASSQGPDTQYF.

In its sample, this clone was seen once. This chain's CDR3 is CASSLAGINEKLFF. The CDR3 nucleotides are TGTGCCAGCAGCTTAGCTGGGATTAATGAAAAACTGTTTTTT. J is TRBJ1-4 and V is TRBV7-9; D remains unclear. The CDR3 covers 14 residues. V was shortened by 0 bases and J by 4 bases, with 6 bases between the two germline ends. Germline V gene data show CDR1 as SEHNR and CDR2 as FQNEAQ (reference sequence).

The chain employs TRBV5-6 and TRBJ1-1; 8 bases agree with TRBD1. The germline gives CDR1 SGHDT, CDR2 YYEEEE. The CDR3 consists of 18 residues. Trimming removed 3 bases from V and 1 base from J; junction bases left unmatched: 14. The CDR3 nucleotides read TGTGCCAGCAGCTACGGACAGGGATCTAGTCTCGGGAACACTGAAGCTTTCTTT. Its translation: CASSYGQGSSLGNTEAFF. Drawing the rest from reference TRBV5-6 and TRBJ1-1, the complete variable domain is DAGVTQSPTHLIKTRGQQVTLRCSPKSGHDTVSWYQQALGQGPQFIFQYYEEEERQRGNFPDRFSGHQFPNYSSELNVNALLLGDSALYLCASSYGQGSSLGNTEAFFGQGTRLTVV.

The chain links TRBV7-2 to TRBJ2-5, with 8 bases fitting TRBD2. Germline trimming cut 5 bases from V and 3 bases from J; bases unmatched to any gene: 8. There are 15 residues in the CDR3. Per germline, CDR1 SGHTA and CDR2 FQGNSA. CDR3: CASSLTGTSKETQYF. The CDR3 DNA reads TGTGCCAGCAGCCTTACCGGGACTAGTAAAGAGACCCAGTACTTC.

The chain links TRBV6-4 to TRBJ2-3, with 7 bases lining up with TRBD2. The length of the CDR3 is 14 residues. The germline V gene has CDR1 MRHNA and CDR2 SNTAGT. V shed 6 bases and J 3 bases; nucleotides not matched to a gene: 6. CDR3 coding DNA: TGTGCCAGCAGCCCCAGCGGGGATACAGATACGCAGTATTTT. This codes for CASSPSGDTDTQYF.